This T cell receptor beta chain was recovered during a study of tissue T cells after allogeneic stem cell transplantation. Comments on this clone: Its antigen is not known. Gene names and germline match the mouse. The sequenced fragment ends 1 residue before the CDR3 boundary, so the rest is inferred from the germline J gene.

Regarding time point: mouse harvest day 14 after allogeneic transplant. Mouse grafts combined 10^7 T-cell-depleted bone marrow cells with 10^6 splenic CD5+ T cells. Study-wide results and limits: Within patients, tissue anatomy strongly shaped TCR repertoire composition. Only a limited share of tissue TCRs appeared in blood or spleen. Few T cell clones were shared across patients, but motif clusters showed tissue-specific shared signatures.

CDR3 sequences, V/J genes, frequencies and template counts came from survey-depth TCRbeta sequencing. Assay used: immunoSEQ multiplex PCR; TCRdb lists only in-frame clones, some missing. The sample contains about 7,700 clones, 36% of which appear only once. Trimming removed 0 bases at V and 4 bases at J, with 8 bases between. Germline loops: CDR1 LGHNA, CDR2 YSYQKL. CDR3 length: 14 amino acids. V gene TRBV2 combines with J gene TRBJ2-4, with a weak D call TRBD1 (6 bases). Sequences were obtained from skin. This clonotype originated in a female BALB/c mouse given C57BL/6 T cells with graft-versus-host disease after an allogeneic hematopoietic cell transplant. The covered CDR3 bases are TGTGCCAGCAGCCAAGAAGGGACAAAAAACACCTTGTAC. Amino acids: CASSQEGTKNTLY. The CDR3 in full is CASSQEGTKNTLYF. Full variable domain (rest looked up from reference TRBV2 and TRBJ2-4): DPKIIQKPKYLVAVTGSEKILICEQYLGHNAMYWYRQSAKKPLEFMFSYSYQKLMDNQTASSRFQPQSSKKNHLDLQITALKPDDSATYFCASSQEGTKNTLYFGAGTRLSVL.